This TCR beta chain was recovered during a study of cytomegalovirus exposure and HLA in healthy donors. General study points: Reports indicated that the classifier achieved high specificity and sensitivity in diagnosing cytomegalovirus status.

The CDR3 extends over 18 amino acids. Germline V gene sequence: CDR1 MGHRA, CDR2 YSYEKL. V shed 1 base, J shed 4 bases, and the junction held 14 bases outside the gene matches. Turning to this clone: Its specificity is unknown.

PCR was performed using 60 Vbeta and 13 Jbeta primers. Data came from immunoSEQ multiplex PCR; TCRdb stores just in-frame clones and leaves some out. The table lists approximately 220,000 clones, 82% of them singletons, with about 6% in the top ten. This chain uses TRBV4-1 with TRBJ2-5; 8 nucleotides line up with TRBD2. Source material: PBMCs. This receptor was taken from a man aged 40-49 years in good health and CMV-seropositive. The CDR3, as DNA: TGCGCCAGCAGCCAAGTGGGGCCCGGGAGGGCCAGAGGAGAGACCCAGTACTTC. Translated, it gives CASSQVGPGRARGETQYF.